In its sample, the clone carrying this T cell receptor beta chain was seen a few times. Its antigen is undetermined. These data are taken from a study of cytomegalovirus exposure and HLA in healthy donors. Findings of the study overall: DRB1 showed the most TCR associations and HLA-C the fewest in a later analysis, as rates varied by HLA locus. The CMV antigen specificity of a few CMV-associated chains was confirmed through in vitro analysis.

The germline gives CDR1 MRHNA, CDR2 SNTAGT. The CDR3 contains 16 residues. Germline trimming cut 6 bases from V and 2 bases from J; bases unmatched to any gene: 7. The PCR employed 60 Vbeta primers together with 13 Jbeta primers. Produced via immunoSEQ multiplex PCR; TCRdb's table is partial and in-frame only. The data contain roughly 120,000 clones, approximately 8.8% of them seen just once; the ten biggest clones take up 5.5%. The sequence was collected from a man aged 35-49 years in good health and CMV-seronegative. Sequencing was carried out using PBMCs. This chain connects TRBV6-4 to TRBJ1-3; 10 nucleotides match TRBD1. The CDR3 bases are TGTGCCAGCAGCACCGGGACAGGGGAGGCTGGAAACACCATATATTTT. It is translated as CASSTGTGEAGNTIYF.